This entry concerns a single T cell receptor (beta chain). This entry is derived from a study of shared clonotypes between healthy human individuals. The overall study: Two female and three male donors aged 18 to 49 were enrolled.

The test was conducted at deep level. Genomic DNA (from each subset) was split evenly across several immunoSEQ plates. This table comes from immunoSEQ multiplex PCR, and its TCRdb copy is limited to in-frame clones, with some not included. The sample contains some 680,000 clones, around four fifths of which appear only once. The CDR3 has 15 amino acids. CDR1 and CDR2 from the germline V gene are MRHNA and SNTAGT. With 6 bases clipped from V and 5 bases from J, the junction kept 8 bases outside the gene matches. The clonotype was recovered from a woman in her twenties or thirties in good health. The sample was memory CD4+ T cells sorted from blood. The subset denotes: CD45RA-negative fraction. The chain has TRBV6-4 and TRBJ2-2; 8 positions agree with TRBD1. Here the CDR3 reads CASSAGTGLTGELFF. The CDR3 coding sequence is TGTGCCAGCAGCGCCGGGACAGGATTAACCGGGGAGCTGTTTTTT.